This T cell receptor (beta chain) originates from a study of blood T cells in healthy people across ages. Findings and limits, study-wide: Donor CMV infection status was unknown, possibly confounding age-related changes in expanded clonotypes. What prevented conclusive comparison of naive and antigen-experienced cells was that PBMCs were unsorted. A strong correlation was found between TCR beta diversity and the percentage of naive T cells.

Together with a sample-barcoded 5' primer, a J-beta primer mix was included in a second PCR lasting about 7 to 11 cycles. Every cDNA molecule carried a tag from a template-switch adaptor bearing 12 random nucleotides. TCRdb fed the 5' RACE reads into MiXCR, producing one record per CDR3 protein. The sample lists nearly 800,000 distinct CDR3 sequences, roughly 50% occurring once. To note about this clonotype: Its antigen is as yet unknown.

This TCR was sampled from a man aged 40-49 years in good health. Input material: blood.

Here the CDR3 DNA reads TGCAGTGCTAGAGAGAGGGGAGCTGGGGCCAACGTCCTGACTTTC. Its protein is CSARERGAGANVLTF. The rearrangement links TRBV20-1 to TRBJ2-6; D tentatively reads TRBD1 or TRBD2 (5 bases each). Germline CDR1 reads DFQATT; CDR2 reads SNEGSKA (reference sequence). This CDR3 has 15 amino acids. Trimming removed 0 bases at V and 2 bases at J, with 8 bases between.